This T cell receptor (beta chain) is from a study of blood T cells in healthy people across ages. Each sample had at least 6 million PBMCs isolated. Trimming cost V 0 bases and J 5 bases; bases outside gene matches: 10. The CDR3 covers 17 residues. Germline V gene lookup returns CDR1 SGHRS and CDR2 YFSETQ. Study-level findings and limits: Comparison with aged donors showed that long-lived donors had more naive CD4+ cells and higher diversity.

Comment on this clonotype: The antigen remains undetermined.

Alongside a J-beta primer mix, a sample-barcoded 5' primer served in a second PCR lasting 7 to 11 cycles. Via MiXCR, TCRdb re-called the 5' RACE reads, giving one row per CDR3 protein. The profile shows 450,000 to 650,000 distinct CDR3 sequences, 24% of them singletons. In addition, the sample was reused for a study of T cells of mothers and their children. As that study records: In both related and unrelated pairs, TCR recombination output is shaped similarly by thymic selection. No T cell clones of persistent microchimeric origin were detected.

The rearrangement links TRBV5-1 to TRBJ2-1; 8 nucleotides agree with TRBD1. The sequenced material came from blood. The TCR originated in a boy aged 5-17 years in good health. The CDR3 bases are TGCGCCAGCAGCTTGGTCTTGGCAGGGGGCTACCACAATGAGCAGTTCTTC. Its protein product is CASSLVLAGGYHNEQFF.